This T cell receptor beta chain appears in the sequencing data of a study of T cell responses to AZD1222 COVID-19 vaccine. About this clone itself: Antigen specificity is unknown.

Study-wide results and limits: The study sampled repertoires only after the peak T cell response.

Here immunoSEQ multiplex PCR was the method, and the copy in TCRdb shows in-frame clones only, minus some. The data contain about 150,000 clones, 90% to 95% of them singletons. The sample here was peripheral blood, taken on day 0 of AZD1222 vaccination. The TCR sequence derives from an adult in good health.

DNA of the CDR3: TGTGCCAGCAGTTATCTAGGTGGCGGGCGCACAGATACGCAGTATTTT. Translation gives CASSYLGGGRTDTQYF. The V and J genes are TRBV6-5 and TRBJ2-3; a weak D match, TRBD2 (5 bases). The CDR3 loop spans 16 amino acids. V lost 3 bases, J lost 1 base, and 14 bases lay in between. Germline CDR1 and CDR2: MNHEY and SVGAGI.